This T cell receptor (beta chain) was recovered during a study of blood T cell repertoires in COVID-19. Overall study: Sources were T cells, B-cell-depleted T cells, or PBMCs; the material itself was cDNA or gDNA.

Sequenced by immunoSEQ multiplex PCR; TCRdb stores in-frame clones only, minus some. The repertoire holds 380,000 or so clones, with 81% as singletons. Germline V gives CDR1 SGHRS, CDR2 YFSETQ. With V trimmed by 3 bases and J by 12 bases, 7 bases remained unmatched. This CDR3 has 12 residues. This receptor was taken from a human donor with acute or convalescent COVID-19. The donor label of this sample is uncertain. V gene TRBV5-1 combines with J gene TRBJ1-2; 8 bases fit TRBD1. Sequencing used peripheral blood. The CDR3 here is CASSYSGQGDTF. DNA of the CDR3: TGCGCCAGCAGCTATTCTGGACAGGGAGACACCTTC.